These 31 T cell receptor beta chains came from one sample sequenced in a study of neurological immune-mediated disorders. TCRdb analysed the 5' RACE reads with MiXCR anew, one entry per CDR3 protein. The data hold about 44,000 distinct CDR3 sequences, with roughly 21% observed a single time. Specified time point: technical triplicate 3. The specimen was PBMCs. Receptors were obtained from a man between 60 and 70 years old with HTLV-1-associated myelopathy (HAM/TSP).

This clonotype came up many times. The chain couples TRBV7-2 to TRBJ2-7; D is unresolved. V gave up 4 bases and J gave up 6 bases, with 13 bases separating them. Per germline, CDR1 SGHTA and CDR2 FQGNSA. There are 13 residues in the CDR3. The CDR3 region has the DNA TGTGCCAGCAGCTCCCGACGGGTAGGCGAGCAGTACTTC. Amino acid sequence: CASSSRRVGEQYF. The variable domain in full, completed from reference TRBV7-2 and TRBJ2-7, reads GAGVSQSPSNKVTEKGKDVELRCDPISGHTALYWYRQSLGQGLEFLIYFQGNSAPDKSGLPSDRFSAERTGGSVSTLTIQRTQQEDSAVYLCASSSRRVGEQYFGPGTRLTVT.

There are many counts of this clonotype. V gene TRBV20-1 combines with J gene TRBJ2-7; 8 bases match TRBD2. The V gene's germline CDR1 is DFQATT and CDR2 SNEGSKA (reference sequence). CDR3 length: 14 amino acids. Here the CDR3 reads CSASTGLESLEQYF. CDR3 sequence (DNA): TGCAGCGCTTCAACGGGACTAGAATCCCTCGAGCAGTACTTC.

This clonotype was seen repeatedly, ten times or more. The chain recombines TRBV5-1 with TRBJ2-7, with a possible D match to TRBD1 (5 bases). The CDR3 sequence is 15 residues long. V lost 0 bases to trimming and J lost 3 bases, with 13 bases between them. Germline CDR1 is SGHRS and CDR2 is YFSETQ. CDR3 region: CASSLDGASVYEQYF. Here the CDR3 DNA reads TGCGCCAGCAGCTTGGATGGGGCCTCTGTCTACGAGCAGTACTTC.

This clonotype was recorded many times. This chain links TRBV5-6 with TRBJ2-4; tentative D call: TRBD1 (7 bases). Germline CDR1 SGHDT, CDR2 YYEEEE. The germline V and J ends were trimmed by 4 bases and 8 bases, with 16 bases remaining between them. The CDR3 sequence is 14 residues long. The CDR3 DNA reads TGTGCCAGCAGCACCCGACAGGGCGGGGACATTCAGTACTTC. It codes for CASSTRQGGDIQYF. Looking up the rest from reference TRBV5-6 and TRBJ2-4 gives the full variable domain: DAGVTQSPTHLIKTRGQQVTLRCSPKSGHDTVSWYQQALGQGPQFIFQYYEEEERQRGNFPDRFSGHQFPNYSSELNVNALLLGDSALYLCASSTRQGGDIQYFGAGTRLSVL.

This clonotype came up many times. The chain couples TRBV6-6 to TRBJ2-1, with D possibly matching TRBD2 (5 bases). CDR3 length equals 14 residues. The V and J ends lost 5 bases and 6 bases respectively, with 14 bases between them. Germline V CDR1 and CDR2: MNHNY, SVGAGI (reference sequence). CDR3 protein: CASSPRVRVNEQFF. In DNA, the CDR3 is TGTGCCAGCAGTCCCCGGGTGAGGGTCAATGAGCAGTTCTTC.

At least ten counts were recorded for this clonotype. The chain joins TRBV5-1 to TRBJ2-7; perhaps TRBD2 as D (6 bases). The V gene's germline CDR1 is SGHRS and CDR2 YFSETQ. The CDR3 contains 13 residues. V lost 2 bases and J 9 bases, leaving 15 bases between the germline ends. The CDR3 protein is CASSFGEVKGQYF. DNA for the CDR3: TGCGCCAGCAGCTTCGGGGAGGTGAAGGGGCAGTACTTC.

By frequency in the sample, this clonotype is medium-sized. This sequence joins TRBV5-1 and TRBJ2-7; 11 bases line up with TRBD2. CDR1 and CDR2 (germline): SGHRS, YFSETQ. After removal of 2 bases from V and 0 bases from J, the junction contained 7 bases not matched to a gene. This CDR3 contains 17 residues. CDR3 DNA: TGCGCCAGCAGCTTTAAAACTAGCGGGGGAAGCTCCTACGAGCAGTACTTC. Amino acids: CASSFKTSGGSSYEQYF.

The chain recombines TRBV9 with TRBJ2-2; 12 nucleotides match TRBD2. The CDR3 covers 17 residues. Germline V gene sequence: CDR1 SGDLS, CDR2 YYNGEE. V shed 2 bases and J 2 bases; nucleotides not matched to a gene: 4. The CDR3 nucleotides are TGTGCCAGCAGCGTTGGGACTAGCGGGTATAACACCGGGGAGCTGTTTTTT. Protein product: CASSVGTSGYNTGELFF.

The table lists this clonotype with many counts. This clone may be a read error of a much larger clone one base away. The J gene is TRBJ2-1, the V gene TRBV7-9; D is unclear. The CDR3 contains 14 residues. CDR1 SEHNR and CDR2 FQNEAQ come from the germline V gene (reference sequence). CDR3 DNA sequence: TGTGCCAACAGCGCCCCCGATGACGTGAATGAGCAGTTCTTC. This codes for CANSAPDDVNEQFF.

This clonotype was counted many times. The chain has TRBV20-1 and TRBJ1-5; 8 bases map to TRBD1. Germline V gene lookup returns CDR1 DFQATT and CDR2 SNEGSKA (reference sequence). The CDR3 spans 13 residues. V shed 7 bases and J 2 bases; nucleotides not matched to a gene: 4. In nucleotides, the CDR3 is TGCAGTGGGAACAGGGGGGGCAATCAGCCCCAGCATTTT. This encodes CSGNRGGNQPQHF.

This clonotype came up many times. The V gene is TRBV6-6, the J gene TRBJ1-5; D ambiguous. The V gene's germline CDR1 is MNHNY and CDR2 SVGAGI (reference sequence). The V end lost 11 bases, the J end lost 3 bases, and 11 bases lay between the germline ends. CDR3 length: 12 residues. The CDR3: CASAEANQPQHF. The CDR3 nucleotides are TGTGCCTCTGCAGAAGCCAATCAGCCCCAGCATTTT.

The sample holds many counts of this clonotype. V and J are TRBV20-1 and TRBJ2-1, with 7 nucleotides matching TRBD2. Unmatched junction bases numbered 2, after V lost 0 bases and J lost 0 bases. This CDR3 comprises 15 residues. Germline V CDR1 and CDR2: DFQATT, SNEGSKA (reference sequence). CDR3: CSARDGDYSYNEQFF. The CDR3 nucleotides read TGCAGTGCTAGAGATGGGGACTACTCCTACAATGAGCAGTTCTTC.

The table lists this clonotype with many counts. J is TRBJ2-1 and V is TRBV3-1; D possibly corresponds to TRBD1 (6 bases). V was clipped by 8 bases and J by 1 base, with 12 bases between them. This CDR3 has 14 residues. Germline loops: CDR1 LGHDT, CDR2 YNNKEL (reference sequence). This chain's CDR3 is CASSQGGSYNEQFF. CDR3 nucleotide sequence: TGTGCCAGCTCCCAAGGGGGTTCCTACAATGAGCAGTTCTTC.

This clonotype was found many times. V usage is TRBV5-1 and J usage is TRBJ2-5; possible D gene TRBD2, 6 bases. This CDR3 contains 14 residues. The germline V gene encodes CDR1 SGHRS and CDR2 YFSETQ. V dropped 3 bases and J dropped 4 bases, with 13 bases sitting between them. The chain's CDR3 is CASSWTTAGETQYF. CDR3 bases: TGCGCCAGCAGCTGGACGACAGCGGGAGAGACCCAGTACTTC. Full variable domain (missing parts from reference TRBV5-1 and TRBJ2-5): KAGVTQTPRYLIKTRGQQVTLSCSPISGHRSVSWYQQTPGQGLQFLFEYFSETQRNKGNFPGRFSGRQFSNSRSEMNVSTLELGDSALYLCASSWTTAGETQYFGPGTRLLVL.

This clonotype occurred many times. This chain links TRBV10-3 with TRBJ2-3, with D uncertain. The CDR3 has 13 residues. Trimming stripped 11 bases from V and 6 bases from J, with 18 bases between. In germline, CDR1 is ENHRY, CDR2 SYGVKD. CDR3 coding DNA: TGTGCCGCCAAACCGATTAGCTCGGATACGCAGTATTTT. It specifies CAAKPISSDTQYF.

This clonotype was observed once. The chain recombines TRBV7-2 with TRBJ2-5, with a weak D call TRBD2 (5 bases). Germline V lookup: CDR1 SGHTA, CDR2 FQGNSA. The V end was cut by 5 bases, the J end by 4 bases, with 8 bases between. The CDR3 spans 12 residues. The CDR3 DNA follows: TGTGCCAGCAGCCGGGATCTAGAGACCCAGTACTTC. This sequence encodes CASSRDLETQYF.

This clonotype was counted many times. The chain joins TRBV7-9 to TRBJ1-3; 8 bases fit TRBD1. The CDR3 consists of 13 residues. The V gene's germline CDR1 is SEHNR and CDR2 FQNEAQ (reference sequence). V shed 8 bases and J 9 bases; nucleotides not matched to a gene: 9. This CDR3 reads CASCPDRESTIYF. For the CDR3, the DNA is TGTGCCAGCTGTCCGGACAGGGAGTCCACCATATATTTT.

This clonotype appeared many times. The chain joins TRBV4-1 to TRBJ2-3; tentative D call: TRBD2 (5 bases). Trimming removed 4 bases from V and 6 bases from J, with 23 bases in between. CDR1 and CDR2 (germline): MGHRA, YSYEKL. This CDR3 spans 17 amino acids. The CDR3 DNA sequence: TGCGCCAGCAGCCGAAGTAGCGTCGGTTCCCCCTTTGATACGCAGTATTTT. Encoded protein: CASSRSSVGSPFDTQYF.

This clonotype was seen ten or more times. The chain combines TRBV27 with TRBJ1-3; D is undetermined. The CDR3 sequence is 15 residues long. Germline-derived CDR1 and CDR2 are MNHEY and SMNVEV (reference sequence). V lost 2 bases and J 3 bases, leaving 11 bases between the germline ends. CDR3 in amino acids: CASSLKMGVGNTIYF. The CDR3 DNA sequence: TGTGCCAGCAGTTTAAAGATGGGAGTTGGAAACACCATATATTTT.

The chain combines TRBV7-2 with TRBJ1-1; the D gene is possibly TRBD1 (5 bases). The CDR3 extends over 15 amino acids. Trimming stripped 4 bases from V and 1 base from J, with 13 bases between. Germline V CDR1 and CDR2: SGHTA, FQGNSA. CDR3 in DNA: TGTGCCAGCAGCTCCTCGGGACTTACGAACACTGAAGCTTTCTTT. This encodes CASSSSGLTNTEAFF.

This clonotype was counted ten times or more. This chain uses TRBV12-3 or TRBV12-4 with TRBJ2-3, with TRBD2 identical over 7 bases. CDR3 length: 16 residues. Trimming cost V 6 bases and J 2 bases; bases outside gene matches: 11. CDR3 residues: CASRSGTTQTTDTQYF. CDR3 nucleotides: TGTGCCAGCAGGTCAGGGACTACCCAAACCACAGATACGCAGTATTTT.

This clonotype appeared many times. The chain recombines TRBV12-3 or TRBV12-4 with TRBJ1-2; D gene unclear. V gave up 0 bases and J gave up 6 bases, with 8 bases separating them. CDR3 length equals 13 residues. This CDR3 is CASSLAGRDGYTF. DNA for the CDR3: TGTGCCAGCAGTTTAGCAGGGAGGGATGGCTACACCTTC.

This clonotype appeared a few times. J is TRBJ2-7 and V is TRBV29-1; D gene unclear. Trimming took 7 bases from V and 0 from J, leaving 13 bases between them. Germline V gene lookup returns CDR1 SQVTM and CDR2 ANQGSEA. The CDR3 sequence is 13 residues long. The CDR3 is CSAEGDTSYEQYF. The CDR3 DNA reads TGCAGCGCCGAAGGCGACACCTCCTACGAGCAGTACTTC.

This clonotype came up many times. This chain connects TRBV12-3 or TRBV12-4 to TRBJ1-1, with 8 bases lining up with TRBD1. This CDR3 contains 12 residues. V was pared by 4 bases and J by 6 bases, with 1 base of the junction left unmatched. In nucleotides, the CDR3 is TGTGCCAGCAGTTCGACAGGGGCTGAAGCTTTCTTT. As protein: CASSSTGAEAFF.

In its sample, this clonotype was seen many times. V usage is TRBV20-1 and J usage is TRBJ2-1; 8 nucleotides agree with TRBD2. The germline V gene has CDR1 DFQATT and CDR2 SNEGSKA (reference sequence). V lost 0 bases and J lost 4; bases outside the gene matches: 8. CDR3 length: 16 amino acids. For the CDR3, the DNA is TGCAGTGCTAGAGAGGCGGCTAGCGGGCTATACAATGAGCAGTTCTTC. Translating it yields CSAREAASGLYNEQFF.

This clonotype was seen repeatedly, ten times or more. This sequence joins TRBV5-1 and TRBJ1-2, with D unclear. The CDR3 runs to 13 residues. Trimming shortened V by 0 bases and J by 5 bases, and 8 bases separated the two germline ends. CDR1 is SGHRS, CDR2 YFSETQ, per germline. The DNA of the CDR3 is TGCGCCAGCAGCTTGGACCACACTTATGGCTACACCTTC. Translation gives CASSLDHTYGYTF.

This clonotype showed up many times. This rearrangement joins TRBV5-1 to TRBJ2-2; D gene ambiguous. The CDR3 is made up of 14 amino acids. Germline V gives CDR1 SGHRS, CDR2 YFSETQ. The V gene lost 3 bases and the J gene lost 2 bases, with 8 bases spanning the gap. CDR3: CASSSDGNTGELFF. In DNA form, the CDR3 reads TGCGCCAGCAGCTCGGACGGAAACACCGGGGAGCTGTTTTTT.

This clonotype was recorded at least ten times. The rearrangement uses TRBV29-1 and TRBJ2-2; D is unclear. The V gene lost 4 bases and the J gene lost 8 bases, with 8 bases spanning the gap. Germline CDR1 SQVTM, CDR2 ANQGSEA. The CDR3 covers 11 residues. CDR3 in amino acids: CSVGMRGELFF. The CDR3 region has the DNA TGCAGCGTTGGAATGAGAGGGGAGCTGTTTTTT.

Turning to this clonotype: The conserved closing phenylalanine or tryptophan is absent in this CDR3, likely reflecting a read error. The DNA is omitted, as the CDR3 cannot be located on it reliably, and the CDR3 follows TCRdb's listing. CDR3 protein: CASSPGQPTQNL. J is TRBJ2-7 and V is TRBV6-2 or TRBV6-3; the table's D call, TRBD1, was not checked against the DNA. A total of 12 residues make up the CDR3, ends included. The germline CDR1 and CDR2 sequences are MNHEY and SVGEGT.

This clonotype was counted at least ten times. The V and J genes are TRBV4-1 and TRBJ2-3, with unresolved D. With 4 bases removed from V and 0 bases from J, the gap between germline ends came to 5 bases. Germline values: CDR1 MGHRA, CDR2 YSYEKL. CDR3 length equals 13 residues. DNA for the CDR3: TGCGCCAGCAGCCGAGTAAGCACAGATACGCAGTATTTT. Its protein is CASSRVSTDTQYF.

Regarding this clonotype: A read error may produce the germline difference seen at one junction end. The chain carries TRBV15 and TRBJ2-5; tentative D call: TRBD2 (5 bases). Germline CDR1 and CDR2: LNHNV and YYDKDF (reference sequence). This CDR3 has 15 amino acids. The DNA of the CDR3 is TGTGCCACAAGCAGACGGCCCGGGAATATGGAGACCCAGTACTTC. Translated, it gives CATSRRPGNMETQYF.